This TCR beta chain was captured in a study of blood T cell repertoires in COVID-19. About the research overall: Donors in the United States, Italy and Spain gave samples during acute or convalescent COVID-19. T cells, B-cell-depleted T cells, or PBMCs provided the cDNA or gDNA that served as material.

CDR1 is SGHRS and CDR2 is YFSETQ in the germline V gene. The CDR3 has 20 amino acids. V gave up 4 bases and J gave up 0 bases; unmatched junction bases: 16. Sequenced by immunoSEQ multiplex PCR; TCRdb stores in-frame clones only, minus some. The sample has 150,000 to 190,000 clones; around 87% are singletons. The chain has TRBV5-1 and TRBJ2-1; 10 bases are shared with TRBD2. Source material: peripheral blood. The clonotype originates from a woman aged 40 to 55 with acute or convalescent COVID-19. The CDR3 loop reads CASSPQGASGRPHSYNEQFF. The CDR3 nucleotides are TGCGCCAGCAGCCCGCAGGGGGCTAGCGGGAGACCCCACTCCTACAATGAGCAGTTCTTC.